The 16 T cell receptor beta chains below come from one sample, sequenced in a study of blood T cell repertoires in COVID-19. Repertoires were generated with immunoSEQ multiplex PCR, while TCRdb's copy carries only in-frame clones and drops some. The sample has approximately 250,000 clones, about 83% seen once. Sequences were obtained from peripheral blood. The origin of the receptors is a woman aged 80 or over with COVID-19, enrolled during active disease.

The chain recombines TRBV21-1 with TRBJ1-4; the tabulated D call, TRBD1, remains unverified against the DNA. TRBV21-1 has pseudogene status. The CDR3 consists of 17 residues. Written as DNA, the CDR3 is TGTGCCAGCAGCAAATTGGGTGAGGACAGGGGAGGTGAAAAACTGTTTTTT. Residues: CASSKLGEDRGGEKLFF.

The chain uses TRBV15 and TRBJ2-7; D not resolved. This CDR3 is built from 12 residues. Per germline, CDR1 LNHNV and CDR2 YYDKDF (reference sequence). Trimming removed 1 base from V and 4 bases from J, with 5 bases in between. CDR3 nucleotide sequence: TGTGCCACCAGCAGAGGAGAGTACGAGCAGTACTTC. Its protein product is CATSRGEYEQYF.

Here the CDR3 DNA reads TGTGCCACCAGTGATTCAGGGACCTACGAGCAGTACTTC. This sequence encodes CATSDSGTYEQYF. V and J are TRBV24-1 and TRBJ2-7; weak D call: TRBD1 (5 bases). Germline V gene lookup returns CDR1 KGHDR and CDR2 SFDVKD. The V end lost 2 bases, the J end lost 2 bases, and 6 bases lay between the germline ends. This CDR3 comprises 13 residues.

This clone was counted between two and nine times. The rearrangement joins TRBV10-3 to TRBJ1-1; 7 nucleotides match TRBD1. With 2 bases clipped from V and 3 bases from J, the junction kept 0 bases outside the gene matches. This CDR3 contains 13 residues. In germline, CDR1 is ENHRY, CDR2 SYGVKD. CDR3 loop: CAISEDRDTEAFF. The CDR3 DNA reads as TGTGCCATCAGTGAGGACAGGGACACTGAAGCTTTCTTT.

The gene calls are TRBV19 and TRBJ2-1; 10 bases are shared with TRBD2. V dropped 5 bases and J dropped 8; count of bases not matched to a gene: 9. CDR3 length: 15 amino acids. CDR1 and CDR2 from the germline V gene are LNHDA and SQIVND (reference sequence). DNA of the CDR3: TGTGCCAGTAGTGTCTCACTAGCGGGGATTGATGAGCAGTTCTTC. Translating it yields CASSVSLAGIDEQFF.

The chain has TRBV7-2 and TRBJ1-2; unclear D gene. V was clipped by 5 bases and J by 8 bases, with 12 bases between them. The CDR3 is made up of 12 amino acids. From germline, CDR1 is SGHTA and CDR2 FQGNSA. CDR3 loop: CASSEGFLGYTF. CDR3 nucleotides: TGTGCCAGCAGCGAGGGATTCTTGGGCTACACCTTC.

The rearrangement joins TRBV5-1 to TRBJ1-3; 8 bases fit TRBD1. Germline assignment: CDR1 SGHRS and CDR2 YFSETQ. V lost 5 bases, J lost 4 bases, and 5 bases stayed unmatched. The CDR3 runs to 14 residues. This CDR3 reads CASSPTGEGNTIYF. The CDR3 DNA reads TGCGCCAGCAGTCCGACAGGGGAGGGAAACACCATATATTTT.

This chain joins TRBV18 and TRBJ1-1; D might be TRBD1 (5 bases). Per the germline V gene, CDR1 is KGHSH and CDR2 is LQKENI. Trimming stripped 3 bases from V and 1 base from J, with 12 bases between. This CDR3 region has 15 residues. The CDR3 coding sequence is TGTGCCAGCTCACCCCTTATAACAGGGAACACTGAAGCTTTCTTT. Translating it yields CASSPLITGNTEAFF.

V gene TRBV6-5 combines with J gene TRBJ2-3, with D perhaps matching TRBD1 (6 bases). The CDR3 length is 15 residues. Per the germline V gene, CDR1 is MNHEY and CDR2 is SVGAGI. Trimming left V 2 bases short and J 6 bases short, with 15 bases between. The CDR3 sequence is CASSYRGRGQDTQYF. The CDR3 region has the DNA TGTGCCAGCAGTTACCGTGGCAGGGGTCAGGATACGCAGTATTTT.

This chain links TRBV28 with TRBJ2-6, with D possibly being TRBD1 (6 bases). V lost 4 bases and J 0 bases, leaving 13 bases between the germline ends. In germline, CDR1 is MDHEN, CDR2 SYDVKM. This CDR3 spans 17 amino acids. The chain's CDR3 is CASSSWTEPSGANVLTF. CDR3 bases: TGTGCCAGCAGTTCGTGGACAGAACCCTCTGGGGCCAACGTCCTGACTTTC.

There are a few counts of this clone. The CDR3 sequence is CAISDQRDRGSYGYTF. For the CDR3, the DNA is TGTGCCATCAGTGACCAGAGGGACAGGGGATCTTATGGCTACACCTTC. The chain employs TRBV10-3 and TRBJ1-2; 10 nucleotides agree with TRBD1. Germline values: CDR1 ENHRY, CDR2 SYGVKD. The CDR3 covers 16 residues. J gave up 5 bases and V 3 bases, and 9 bases lay outside the gene matches.

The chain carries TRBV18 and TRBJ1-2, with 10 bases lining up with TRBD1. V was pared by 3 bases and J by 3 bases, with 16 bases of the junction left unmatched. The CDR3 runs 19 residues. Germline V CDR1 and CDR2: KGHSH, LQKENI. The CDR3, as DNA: TGTGCCAGCTCACCGGGACAGGGGAGACCTACCCTGTCCTACTATGGCTACACCTTC. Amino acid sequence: CASSPGQGRPTLSYYGYTF.

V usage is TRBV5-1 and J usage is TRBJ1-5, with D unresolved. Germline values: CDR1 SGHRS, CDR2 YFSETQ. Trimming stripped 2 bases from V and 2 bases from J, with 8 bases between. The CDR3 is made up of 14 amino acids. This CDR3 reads CASSFNPGNQPQHF. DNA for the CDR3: TGCGCCAGCAGCTTTAATCCGGGCAATCAGCCCCAGCATTTT.

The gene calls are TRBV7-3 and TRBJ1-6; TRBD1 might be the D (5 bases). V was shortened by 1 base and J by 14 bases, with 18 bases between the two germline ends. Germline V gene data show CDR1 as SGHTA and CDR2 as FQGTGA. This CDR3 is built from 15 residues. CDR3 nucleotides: TGTGCCAGCAGCTTAAAGGGTGGGGGGTTCGACGCCCTCCACTTT. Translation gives CASSLKGGGFDALHF.

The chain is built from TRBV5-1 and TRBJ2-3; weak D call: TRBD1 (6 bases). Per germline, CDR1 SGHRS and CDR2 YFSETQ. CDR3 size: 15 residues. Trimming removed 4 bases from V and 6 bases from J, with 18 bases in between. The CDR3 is CASSPRTVGLDTQYF. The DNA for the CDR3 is TGCGCCAGCAGCCCTCGGACAGTGGGGTTGGATACGCAGTATTTT.

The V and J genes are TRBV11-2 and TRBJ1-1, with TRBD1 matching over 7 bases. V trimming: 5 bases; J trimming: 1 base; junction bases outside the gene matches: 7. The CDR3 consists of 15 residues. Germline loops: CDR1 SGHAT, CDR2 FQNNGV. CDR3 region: CASSRRQGWNTEAFF. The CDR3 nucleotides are TGTGCCAGCAGCCGAAGACAGGGCTGGAACACTGAAGCTTTCTTT.